This T cell receptor beta chain comes out of a study of blood T cell repertoires in COVID-19. Across the study: Specimens from acute and convalescent COVID-19 originated in the United States, Italy and Spain. Sources were T cells, B-cell-depleted T cells, or PBMCs; the material itself was cDNA or gDNA.

Authors' processing steps: Amplifying reference gene primers gave estimates of nucleated cell counts. The data were produced by immunoSEQ multiplex PCR, yet TCRdb's version contains in-frame clones alone and is incomplete. The DNA gave D and trimming, while V, J and clone size come from that table. The sample records 35,000 to 40,000 clones, 87% being singletons. This clone was counted only a few times. The V end lost 5 bases, the J end lost 5 bases, and 16 bases lay between the germline ends. The CDR3 sequence is 14 residues long. CDR1 and CDR2 (germline): SEHNR, FQNEAQ (reference sequence). Sequencing was performed on peripheral blood. The origin of this receptor is a human donor in a cohort sampled during active COVID-19. The rearrangement links TRBV7-9 to TRBJ2-7; tentative D call: TRBD1 (6 bases). CDR3 residues: CASSRDRSLNEQYF. The CDR3 DNA reads as TGTGCCAGCAGCCGCGACAGGTCTCTGAACGAGCAGTACTTC.